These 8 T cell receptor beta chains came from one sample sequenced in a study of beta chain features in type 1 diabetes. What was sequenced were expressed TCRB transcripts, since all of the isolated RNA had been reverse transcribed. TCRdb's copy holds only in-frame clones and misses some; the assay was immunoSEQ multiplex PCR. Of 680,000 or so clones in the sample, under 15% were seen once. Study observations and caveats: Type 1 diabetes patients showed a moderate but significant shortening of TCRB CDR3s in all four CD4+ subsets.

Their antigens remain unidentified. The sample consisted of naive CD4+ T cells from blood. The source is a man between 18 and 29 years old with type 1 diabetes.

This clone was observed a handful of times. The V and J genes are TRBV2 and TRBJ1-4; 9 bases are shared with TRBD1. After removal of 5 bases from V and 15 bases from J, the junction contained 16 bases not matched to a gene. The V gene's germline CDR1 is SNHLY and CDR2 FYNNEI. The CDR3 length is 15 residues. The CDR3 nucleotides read TGTGCCAGCAGTACCAGCCCGGGACAGGGTGATAAGATGTTTTTT. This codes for CASSTSPGQGDKMFF. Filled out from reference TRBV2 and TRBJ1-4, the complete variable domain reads EPEVTQTPSHQVTQMGQEVILRCVPISNHLYFYWYRQILGQKVEFLVSFYNNEISEKSEIFDDQFSVERPDGSNFTLKIRSTKLEDSAMYFCASSTSPGQGDKMFFGSGTQLSVL.

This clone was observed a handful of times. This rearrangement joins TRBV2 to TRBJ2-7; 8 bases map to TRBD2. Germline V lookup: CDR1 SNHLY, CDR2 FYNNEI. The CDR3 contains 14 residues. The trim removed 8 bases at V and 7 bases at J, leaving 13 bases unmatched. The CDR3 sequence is CASPKVAGPDEQYF. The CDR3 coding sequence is TGTGCCAGCCCTAAGGTAGCGGGGCCCGATGAGCAGTACTTC.

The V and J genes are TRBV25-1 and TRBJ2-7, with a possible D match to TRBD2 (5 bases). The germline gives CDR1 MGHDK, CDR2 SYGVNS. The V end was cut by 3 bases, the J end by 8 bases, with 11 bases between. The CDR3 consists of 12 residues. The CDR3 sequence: CASSDREGQQYF. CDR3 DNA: TGTGCCAGCAGTGATCGAGAGGGCCAGCAGTACTTC.

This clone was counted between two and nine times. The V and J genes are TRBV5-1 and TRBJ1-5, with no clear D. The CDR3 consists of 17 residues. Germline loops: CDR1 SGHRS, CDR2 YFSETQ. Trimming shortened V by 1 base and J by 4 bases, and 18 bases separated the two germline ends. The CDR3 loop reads CASSLRERNPRNQPQHF. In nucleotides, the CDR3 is TGCGCCAGCAGCTTGAGAGAACGAAACCCCAGGAATCAGCCCCAGCATTTT.

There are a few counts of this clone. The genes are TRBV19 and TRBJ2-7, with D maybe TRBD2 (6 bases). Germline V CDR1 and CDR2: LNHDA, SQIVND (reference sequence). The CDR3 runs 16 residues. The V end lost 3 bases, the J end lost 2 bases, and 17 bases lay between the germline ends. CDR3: CASSIHTGLGTYEQYF. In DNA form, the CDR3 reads TGTGCCAGTAGTATCCACACGGGACTGGGCACCTACGAGCAGTACTTC.

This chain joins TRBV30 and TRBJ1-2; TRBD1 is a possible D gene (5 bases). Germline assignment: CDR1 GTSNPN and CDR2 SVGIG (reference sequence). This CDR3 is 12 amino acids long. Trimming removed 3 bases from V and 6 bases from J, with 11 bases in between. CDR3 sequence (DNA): TGTGCCTGGAGCCCTGCAGGGAATGGCTACACCTTC. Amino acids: CAWSPAGNGYTF.

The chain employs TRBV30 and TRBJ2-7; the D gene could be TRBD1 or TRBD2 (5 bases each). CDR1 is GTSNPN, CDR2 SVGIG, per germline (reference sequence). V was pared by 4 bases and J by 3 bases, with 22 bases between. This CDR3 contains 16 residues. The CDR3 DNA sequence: TGTGCCTGGATGCCCGCCGATCGAGGGGTTCTCTACGAGCAGTACTTC. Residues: CAWMPADRGVLYEQYF.

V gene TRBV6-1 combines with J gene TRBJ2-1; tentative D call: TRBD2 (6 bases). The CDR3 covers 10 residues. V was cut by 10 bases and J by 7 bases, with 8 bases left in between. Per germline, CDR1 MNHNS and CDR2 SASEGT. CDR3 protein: CATAGNEQFF. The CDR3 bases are TGTGCCACCGCGGGAAATGAGCAGTTCTTC.